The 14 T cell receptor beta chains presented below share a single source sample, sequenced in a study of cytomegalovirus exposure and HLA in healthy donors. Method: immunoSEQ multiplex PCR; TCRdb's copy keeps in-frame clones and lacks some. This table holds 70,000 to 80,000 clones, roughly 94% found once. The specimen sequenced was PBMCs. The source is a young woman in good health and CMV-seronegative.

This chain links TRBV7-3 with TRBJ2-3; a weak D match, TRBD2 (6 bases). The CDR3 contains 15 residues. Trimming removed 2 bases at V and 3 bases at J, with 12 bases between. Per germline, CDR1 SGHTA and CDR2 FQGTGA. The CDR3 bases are TGTGCCAGCAGCTTACAAGCGGGTTTGACAGATACGCAGTATTTT. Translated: CASSLQAGLTDTQYF.

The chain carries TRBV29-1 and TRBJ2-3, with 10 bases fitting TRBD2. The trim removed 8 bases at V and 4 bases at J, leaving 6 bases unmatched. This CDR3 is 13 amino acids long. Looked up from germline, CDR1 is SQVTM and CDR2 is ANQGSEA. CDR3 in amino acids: CSMRLAGSDTQYF. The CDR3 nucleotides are TGCAGCATGAGACTAGCGGGCTCAGATACGCAGTATTTT.

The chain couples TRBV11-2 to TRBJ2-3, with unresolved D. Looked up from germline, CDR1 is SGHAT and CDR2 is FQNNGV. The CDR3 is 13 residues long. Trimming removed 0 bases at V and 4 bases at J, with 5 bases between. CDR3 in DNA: TGTGCCAGCAGCTTAGATCTCTCAGATACGCAGTATTTT. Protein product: CASSLDLSDTQYF.

The CDR3 nucleotides are TGTGCCACCAACCACGGGGAGACCCAGTACTTC. This translates into CATNHGETQYF. This chain uses TRBV19 with TRBJ2-5; D uncertain. The CDR3 contains 11 residues. In germline, CDR1 is LNHDA, CDR2 SQIVND (reference sequence). V was pared by 10 bases and J by 5 bases, with 11 bases between.

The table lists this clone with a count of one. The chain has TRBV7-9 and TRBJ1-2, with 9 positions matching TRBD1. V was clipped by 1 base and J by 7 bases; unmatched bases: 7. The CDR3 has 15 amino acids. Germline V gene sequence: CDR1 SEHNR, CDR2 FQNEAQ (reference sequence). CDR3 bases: TGTGCCAGCAGCTTAGGAGTCGGACAGGGGTTTGGCTACACCTTC. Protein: CASSLGVGQGFGYTF.

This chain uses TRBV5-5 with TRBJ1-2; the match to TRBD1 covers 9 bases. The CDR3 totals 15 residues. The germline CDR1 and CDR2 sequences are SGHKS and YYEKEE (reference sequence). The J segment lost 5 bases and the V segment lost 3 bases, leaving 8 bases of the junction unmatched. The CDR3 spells CASSYTGTGQYGYTF. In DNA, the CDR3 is TGTGCCAGCAGCTACACAGGGACAGGGCAATATGGCTACACCTTC.

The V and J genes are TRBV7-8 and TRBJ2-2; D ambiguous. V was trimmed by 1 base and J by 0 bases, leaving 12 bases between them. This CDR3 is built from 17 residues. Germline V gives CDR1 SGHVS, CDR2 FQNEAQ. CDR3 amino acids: CASSLDTLAANTGELFF. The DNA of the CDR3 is TGTGCCAGCAGCTTAGACACCCTGGCTGCGAACACCGGGGAGCTGTTTTTT.

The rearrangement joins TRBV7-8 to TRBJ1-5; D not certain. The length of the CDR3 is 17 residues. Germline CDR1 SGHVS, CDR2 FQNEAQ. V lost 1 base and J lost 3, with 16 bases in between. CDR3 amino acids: CASSLVSGLPINQPQHF. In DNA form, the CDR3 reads TGTGCCAGCAGCTTAGTCTCCGGGTTACCCATCAATCAGCCCCAGCATTTT.

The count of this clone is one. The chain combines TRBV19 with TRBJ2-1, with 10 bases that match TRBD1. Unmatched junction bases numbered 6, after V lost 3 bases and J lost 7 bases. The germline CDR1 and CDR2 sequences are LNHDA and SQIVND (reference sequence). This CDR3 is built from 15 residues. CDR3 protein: CASSIGTGAWNEQFF. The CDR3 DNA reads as TGTGCCAGTAGTATCGGGACAGGGGCATGGAATGAGCAGTTCTTC.

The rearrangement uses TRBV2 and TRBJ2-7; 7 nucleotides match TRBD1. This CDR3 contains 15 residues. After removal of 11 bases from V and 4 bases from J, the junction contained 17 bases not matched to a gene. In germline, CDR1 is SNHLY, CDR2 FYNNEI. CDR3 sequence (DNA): TGTGCCGCTCGGGTCGGGACAGCAATTGTGTACGAGCAGTACTTC. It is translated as CAARVGTAIVYEQYF.

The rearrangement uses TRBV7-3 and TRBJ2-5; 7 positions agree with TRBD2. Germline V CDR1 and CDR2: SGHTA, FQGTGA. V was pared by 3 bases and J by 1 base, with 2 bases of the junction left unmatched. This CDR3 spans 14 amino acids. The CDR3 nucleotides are TGTGCCAGCAGCTTGGGCGGGAGCCAAGAGACCCAGTACTTC. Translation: CASSLGGSQETQYF. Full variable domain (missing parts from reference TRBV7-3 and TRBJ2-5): GAGVSQTPSNKVTEKGKYVELRCDPISGHTALYWYRQSLGQGPEFLIYFQGTGAADDSGLPNDRFFAVRPEGSVSTLKIQRTERGDSAVYLCASSLGGSQETQYFGPGTRLLVL.

The CDR3 coding sequence is TGTGCCACCCGATTTGATAGCACTGAAGCTTTCTTT. Translated: CATRFDSTEAFF. The chain combines TRBV2 with TRBJ1-1; D remains unclear. Trimming left V 10 bases short and J 4 bases short, with 13 bases between. The V gene's germline CDR1 is SNHLY and CDR2 FYNNEI. The CDR3 contains 12 residues.

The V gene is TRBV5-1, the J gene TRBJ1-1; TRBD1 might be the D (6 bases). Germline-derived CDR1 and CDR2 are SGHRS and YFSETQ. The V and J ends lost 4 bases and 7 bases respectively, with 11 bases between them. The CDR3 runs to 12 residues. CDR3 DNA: TGCGCCAGCAGCCGCGGACAGAGTGAAGCTTTCTTT. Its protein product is CASSRGQSEAFF.

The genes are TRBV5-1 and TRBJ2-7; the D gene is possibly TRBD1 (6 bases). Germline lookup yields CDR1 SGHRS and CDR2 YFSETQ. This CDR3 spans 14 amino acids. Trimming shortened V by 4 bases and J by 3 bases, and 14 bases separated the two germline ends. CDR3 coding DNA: TGCGCCAGCAGCCCCCCAACACAGGGCTACGAGCAGTACTTC. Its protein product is CASSPPTQGYEQYF.